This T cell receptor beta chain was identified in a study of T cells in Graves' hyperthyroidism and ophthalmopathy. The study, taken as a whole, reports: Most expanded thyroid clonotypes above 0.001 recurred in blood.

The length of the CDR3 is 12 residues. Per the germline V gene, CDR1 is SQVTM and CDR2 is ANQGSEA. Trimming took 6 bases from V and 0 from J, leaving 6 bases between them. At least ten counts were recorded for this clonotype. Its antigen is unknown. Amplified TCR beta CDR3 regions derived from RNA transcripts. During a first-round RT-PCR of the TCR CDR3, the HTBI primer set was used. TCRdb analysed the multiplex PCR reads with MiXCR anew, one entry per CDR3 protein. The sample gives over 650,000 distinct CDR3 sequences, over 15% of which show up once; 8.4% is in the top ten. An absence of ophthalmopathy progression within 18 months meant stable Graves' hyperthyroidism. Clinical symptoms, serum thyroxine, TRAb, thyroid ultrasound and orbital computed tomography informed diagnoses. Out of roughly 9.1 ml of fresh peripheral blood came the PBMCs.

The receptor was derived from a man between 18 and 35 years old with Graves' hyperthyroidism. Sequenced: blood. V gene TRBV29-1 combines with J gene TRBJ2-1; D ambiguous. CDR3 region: CSVGSSYNEQFF. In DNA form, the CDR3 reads TGCAGCGTAGGTAGCTCCTACAATGAGCAGTTCTTC.